Below are 2 T cell receptor beta chains sequenced from a single sample in a study of early T cells in non-severe SARS-CoV-2 infection. TCRdb used MiXCR to reprocess the 5' RACE reads, holding one entry per CDR3 protein. Of about 64,000 distinct CDR3 sequences in the sample, about 12% are singletons; the top ten hold 1.3% to 1.5%. Sequencing used whole blood, obtained at baseline. These receptors were collected from an adult who was a healthcare worker with PCR-confirmed SARS-CoV-2 infection or an uninfected control (not recorded which).

V gene TRBV6-4 combines with J gene TRBJ2-3; D call uncertain. In germline, CDR1 is MRHNA, CDR2 SNTAGT. This CDR3 comprises 14 residues. Trimming cost V 10 bases and J 0 bases, with 14 bases left between them. CDR3 sequence reads: CATSEGRSTDTQYF. The CDR3 DNA sequence: TGTGCCACCTCCGAAGGGCGTAGCACAGATACGCAGTATTTT.

This clonotype was counted between two and nine times. The rearrangement joins TRBV7-2 to TRBJ2-4, with D perhaps matching TRBD1 or TRBD2 (6 bases each). Trimming left V 2 bases short and J 11 bases short, with 10 bases between. The germline gives CDR1 SGHTA, CDR2 FQGNSA. The CDR3 has 12 residues. The CDR3 nucleotides are TGTGCCAGCAGCTTAACCGGGGGCTTTCAGTACTTC. Protein: CASSLTGGFQYF. The whole variable domain, remainder taken from reference TRBV7-2 and TRBJ2-4, is GAGVSQSPSNKVTEKGKDVELRCDPISGHTALYWYRQSLGQGLEFLIYFQGNSAPDKSGLPSDRFSAERTGGSVSTLTIQRTQQEDSAVYLCASSLTGGFQYFGAGTRLSVL.